This T cell receptor (beta chain) was captured in a study of control samples from healthy donors and cancer patients. The CDR3 loop spans 11 amino acids. Trimming took off 8 bases at V and 9 bases at J, with 11 bases between the two ends. Using immunoSEQ multiplex PCR, the repertoire was profiled, and TCRdb retains in-frame clones only, with some absent. The table has some 130,000 clones, approximately 90% seen once. The chain recombines TRBV12-3 or TRBV12-4 with TRBJ2-1; D not resolved. The specimen was blood. This receptor was taken from a man younger than 35 in good health. The CDR3 DNA follows: TGTGCCAGCGGAACGTTGGTTGAGCAGTTCTTC. This sequence encodes CASGTLVEQFF.